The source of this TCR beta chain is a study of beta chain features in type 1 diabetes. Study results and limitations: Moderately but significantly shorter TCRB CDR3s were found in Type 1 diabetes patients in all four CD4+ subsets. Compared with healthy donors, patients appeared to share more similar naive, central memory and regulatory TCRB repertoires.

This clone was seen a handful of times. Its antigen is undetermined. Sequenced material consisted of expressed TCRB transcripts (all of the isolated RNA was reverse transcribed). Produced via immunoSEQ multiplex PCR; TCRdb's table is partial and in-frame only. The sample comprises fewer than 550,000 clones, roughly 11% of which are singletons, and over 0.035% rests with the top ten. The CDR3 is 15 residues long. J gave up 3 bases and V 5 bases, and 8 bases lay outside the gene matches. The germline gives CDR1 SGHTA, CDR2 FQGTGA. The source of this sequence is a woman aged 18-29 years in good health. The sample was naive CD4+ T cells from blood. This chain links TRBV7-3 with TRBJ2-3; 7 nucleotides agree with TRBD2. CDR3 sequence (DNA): TGTGCCAGCAGCCCTGGACATAGCGGGACAGATACGCAGTATTTT. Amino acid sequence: CASSPGHSGTDTQYF. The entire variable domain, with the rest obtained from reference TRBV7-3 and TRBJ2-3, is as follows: GAGVSQTPSNKVTEKGKYVELRCDPISGHTALYWYRQSLGQGPEFLIYFQGTGAADDSGLPNDRFFAVRPEGSVSTLKIQRTERGDSAVYLCASSPGHSGTDTQYFGPGTRLTVL.